This T cell receptor beta chain is from a study of OX40 agonist ivuxolimab in advanced cancers. Whole-study findings and limits: Certain nonresponders likewise exhibited a low normalized T-cell clonal expansion.

V trimming: 3 bases; J trimming: 1 base; junction bases outside the gene matches: 9. This CDR3 spans 16 amino acids. Looked up from germline, CDR1 is MNHEY and CDR2 is SMNVEV (reference sequence). This table comes from immunoSEQ multiplex PCR, and its TCRdb copy is limited to in-frame clones, with some not included. The data contain about 50,000 clones, about nine tenths of them singletons. In the case of this clone: Its specificity is unknown.

The sample here was CD4+ or CD8+ T cells sorted from blood, taken in a trial of the OX40 agonist ivuxolimab. This chain connects TRBV27 to TRBJ2-7; TRBD2 matches at 7 bases. The receptor was isolated from an adult with an advanced solid tumor such as melanoma, head and neck, liver or kidney cancer. The CDR3 DNA reads as TGTGCCAGCAGTTTGGAGGGAGGGCTTCGATCCTACGAGCAGTACTTC. Residues: CASSLEGGLRSYEQYF.